This entry concerns a single T cell receptor (beta chain). This sample is part of a study of T cell responses to AZD1222 COVID-19 vaccine. Overall study: Pooling covered second doses at about 4 or about 12 weeks.

The germline V gene has CDR1 MDHEN and CDR2 SYDVKM. This CDR3 is 15 amino acids long. The trim removed 5 bases at V and 4 bases at J, leaving 10 bases unmatched. Sequencing used immunoSEQ multiplex PCR; TCRdb keeps in-frame clones, though not all of them. Of under 200,000 clones in the sample, approximately 94% were seen once. This chain connects TRBV28 to TRBJ1-2; 7 bases line up with TRBD1. The specimen was peripheral blood, collected on day 0 of AZD1222 vaccination. The TCR was taken from an adult in good health. The CDR3 region is CASSRRQGETYGYTF. The CDR3 DNA sequence: TGTGCCAGCAGTCGGAGACAGGGCGAAACCTATGGCTACACCTTC.